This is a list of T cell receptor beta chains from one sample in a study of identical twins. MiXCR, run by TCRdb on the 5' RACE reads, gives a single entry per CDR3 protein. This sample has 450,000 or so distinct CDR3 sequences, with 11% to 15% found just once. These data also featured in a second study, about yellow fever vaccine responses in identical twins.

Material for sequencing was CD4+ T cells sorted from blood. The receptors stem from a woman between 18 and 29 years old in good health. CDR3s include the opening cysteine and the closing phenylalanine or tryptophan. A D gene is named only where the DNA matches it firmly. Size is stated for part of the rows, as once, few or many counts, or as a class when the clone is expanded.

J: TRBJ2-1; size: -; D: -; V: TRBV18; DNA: TGTGCCAGCTCACCATTGGAACAAAATGAGCAGTTCTTC; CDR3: CASSPLEQNEQFF
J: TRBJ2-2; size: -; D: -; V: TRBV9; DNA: TGTGCCAGCAGCGTCCACCCTTACAACACCGGGGAGCTGTTTTTT; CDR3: CASSVHPYNTGELFF
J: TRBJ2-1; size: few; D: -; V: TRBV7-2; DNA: TGTGCCAGCAGCCCTAGGGCGGGCAATGAGCAGTTCTTC; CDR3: CASSPRAGNEQFF
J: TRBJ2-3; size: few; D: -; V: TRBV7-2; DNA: TGTGCCAGCAGCTTAATAGGTCGGAGGGCAGATACGCAGTATTTT; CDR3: CASSLIGRRADTQYF
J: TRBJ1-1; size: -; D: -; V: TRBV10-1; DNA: TGCGCCCCCGGTAAGAACACTGAAGCTTTCTTT; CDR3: CAPGKNTEAFF
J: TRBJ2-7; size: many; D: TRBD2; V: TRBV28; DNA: TGTGCCAGCAGTCCCCTTAGCGGGGGGGCCTACGAGCAGTACTTC; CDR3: CASSPLSGGAYEQYF
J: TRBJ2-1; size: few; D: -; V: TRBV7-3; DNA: TGTGCCAGCAGCCCTAACCCTTACAATGAGCAGTTCTTC; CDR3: CASSPNPYNEQFF
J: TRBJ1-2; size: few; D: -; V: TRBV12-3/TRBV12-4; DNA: TGTGCCAGCAGTTTAGCCCGGTTATATGGCTACACCTTC; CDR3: CASSLARLYGYTF
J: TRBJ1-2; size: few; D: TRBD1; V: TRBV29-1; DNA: TGCAGCGTGAGGGGGCGTTATGGCTACACCTTC; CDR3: CSVRGRYGYTF
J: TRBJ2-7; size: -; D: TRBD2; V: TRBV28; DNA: TGTGCCAGCAGTACACTAGCGGGAGGGCCACGCGAGCAGTACTTC; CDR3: CASSTLAGGPREQYF
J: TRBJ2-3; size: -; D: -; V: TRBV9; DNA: TGTGCCAGCAGCCCCAGGGGCTGGGGGGCAGATACGCAGTATTTT; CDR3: CASSPRGWGADTQYF
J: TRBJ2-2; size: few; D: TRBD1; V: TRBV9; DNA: TGTGCCAGCAGCGTAGTAGGGACAGCGAACACCGGGGAGCTGTTTTTT; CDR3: CASSVVGTANTGELFF
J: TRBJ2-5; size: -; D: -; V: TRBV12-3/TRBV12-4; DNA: TGTGCCAGCAGTTTAGCCACGGGCAGGGGCGAGACCCAGTACTTC; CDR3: CASSLATGRGETQYF
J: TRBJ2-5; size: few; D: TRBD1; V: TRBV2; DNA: TGTGCCAGCAGGACAGACAGGGCAGGAGAGACCCAGTACTTC; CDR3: CASRTDRAGETQYF